This TCR beta chain was captured in a study of early T cells in non-severe SARS-CoV-2 infection. About the research overall: Sequencing input comprised bulk RNA from unsorted whole blood; chain pairing was not available.

Separate cDNA molecules each had unique molecular identifiers attached to them. TCRdb itself ran the 5' RACE reads through MiXCR, one entry per CDR3 protein. Of roughly 50,000 distinct CDR3 sequences listed, roughly 9.8% were seen once; the top ten hold almost 8.5%. The germline V and J ends were trimmed by 6 bases and 3 bases, with 6 bases remaining between them. The CDR3 covers 12 residues. Germline assignment: CDR1 SNHLY and CDR2 FYNNEI. This clonotype showed up many times. Its specificity is not known. Points from the study as a whole: VDJdb-based annotation leaned toward anti-spike CD8 responses and missed private and CD4 specificities.

The receptor comes from an adult who was a healthcare worker with PCR-confirmed SARS-CoV-2 infection or an uninfected control (not recorded which). The sample taken for sequencing was whole blood. The genes are TRBV2 and TRBJ1-5; D remains unclear. The CDR3 DNA reads TGTGCCAGCAGCTACGCCAATCAGCCCCAGCATTTT. Amino acids: CASSYANQPQHF.